Below, one T cell receptor beta chain is given with its context. Germline V CDR1 and CDR2: MNHEY, SVGAGI. Trimming cost V 7 bases and J 2 bases, with 14 bases left between them. The CDR3 covers 15 residues. Original processing methods: By means of reference gene primer amplification, nucleated cell counts were estimated. The protocol was immunoSEQ multiplex PCR, while the TCRdb copy is restricted to in-frame clones and leaves out a portion. V and J calls and clone size follow that table, whereas D and trimming were derived from the DNA. The data show 250,000 to 350,000 clones, with about 90% seen just once and about 10% held by the top ten. This sample was included in a study of blood T cell repertoires in COVID-19. Study context: Sites across the United States, Italy and Spain contributed samples from acute and convalescent COVID-19.

The origin of this receptor is a woman aged 25 to 39 with COVID-19, enrolled during active disease. The rearrangement uses TRBV6-5 and TRBJ1-4; D gene ambiguous. Specimen: peripheral blood. The CDR3, as DNA: TGTGCCAGCATGTTCTCCCGGCGGACTAATGAAAAACTGTTTTTT. Residues: CASMFSRRTNEKLFF.